This TCR beta chain was documented in a study of OX40 agonist ivuxolimab in advanced cancers. Study-level background: Those enrolled were around 87% male, with a mean age of roughly 62 years and ages from 23 to 79. Therapy given before enrollment (anti-PD-1, anti-PD-L1 or anti-CTLA-4) was allowed, and around 40% had some.

Some clones are missing from TCRdb's copy, which holds only in-frame ones; the method was immunoSEQ multiplex PCR. The sample gives about 33,000 clones, around 90% of which show up once; 3.5% to 5% is in the top ten. CDR1 MGHRA and CDR2 YSYEKL come from the germline V gene. The CDR3 runs 13 residues. Trimming removed 0 bases at V and 7 bases at J, with 10 bases between. In this sample, this clone turned up once. The TCR sequence derives from an adult with an advanced solid tumor such as melanoma, head and neck, liver or kidney cancer. The V gene is TRBV4-1, the J gene TRBJ2-7; no reliable D call. The specimen was CD4+ or CD8+ T cells sorted from blood, collected in a trial of the OX40 agonist ivuxolimab. The CDR3, as DNA: TGCGCCAGCAGCCAAGAAGCAACGAGAGAGCAGTACTTC. Its translation is CASSQEATREQYF.